Listed below are T cell receptor beta chains from one sample, sequenced in a study of metastatic and nonmetastatic thyroid tumors. TCRdb re-processed the PCR reads through MiXCR. This table has 15,000 or so clones, about 31% appearing once. Sequencing input: tumor tissue. These receptors came from a female donor with papillary thyroid cancer or a benign thyroid nodule (not recorded which). Some clones in this sample may be carry-over from other donors' samples. Both conserved end residues are part of each CDR3. Clone sizes are given selectively: once, few, many, or a class where the clone is expanded.

v_gene	abundance	j_gene	CDR3aa
TRBV3-1	many	TRBJ1-4	CASSLRDGKLFF
TRBV5-1	.	TRBJ1-5	CASSLGQGVNQPQHF
TRBV6-6	many	TRBJ2-7	CASSYLGTEYEQYF
TRBV5-1	medium-sized	TRBJ2-5	CASSLTTSGGGETQYF
TRBV6-1	few	TRBJ2-7	CAARTKGIPYEQYF
TRBV4-3	.	TRBJ2-1	CASSQGLAEWDEQFF
TRBV11-2	many	TRBJ2-3	CASRGGGGTTDTQYF
TRBV11-2	many	TRBJ1-1	CASTPMSSRTEAFF
TRBV6-1	medium-sized	TRBJ2-7	CASSEALGTGGDEQYF
TRBV6-2/TRBV6-3	.	TRBJ2-2	CASKWSSGRAGELFF
TRBV7-2	medium-sized	TRBJ2-7	CASSSSGGASYEQYF
TRBV12-3/TRBV12-4	medium-sized	TRBJ1-1	CASSSGQGVTEAFF
TRBV5-1	.	TRBJ2-3	CASSVWSQNTDTQYF
TRBV11-2	few	TRBJ2-1	CASSLEGGSSYNEQFF
TRBV6-1	medium-sized	TRBJ1-2	CASSGQWGKDNYGYTF
TRBV5-1	.	TRBJ2-3	CASSLGDITDTQYF
TRBV9	medium-sized	TRBJ1-1	CASSQTKGMNTEAFF
TRBV20-1	.	TRBJ1-6	CSARDYGGFNSPLHF
TRBV18	many	TRBJ1-3	CASSPSEATSGNTIYF
TRBV6-1	.	TRBJ2-1	CASSETGTPRNEQFF
TRBV4-2	.	TRBJ2-3	CASSQVPHTQYF
TRBV6-1	.	.	CASSELVGGGAYEQFF
TRBV20-1	once	TRBJ2-2	CSARRGINTGELFF
TRBV2	few	TRBJ1-2	CASSGQEAYGYTF
TRBV10-1	many	TRBJ2-2	CASIDRGTNTGELFF